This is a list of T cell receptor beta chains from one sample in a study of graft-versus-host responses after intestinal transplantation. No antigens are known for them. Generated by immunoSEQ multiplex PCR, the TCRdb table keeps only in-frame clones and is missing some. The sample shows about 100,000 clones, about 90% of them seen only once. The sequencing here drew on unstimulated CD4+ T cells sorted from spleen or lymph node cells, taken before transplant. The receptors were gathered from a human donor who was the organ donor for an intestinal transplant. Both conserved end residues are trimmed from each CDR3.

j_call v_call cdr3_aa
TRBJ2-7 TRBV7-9 ASTPIGGVWVHEQY
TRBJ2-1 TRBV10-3 AIREGLAGGGAYNEQF
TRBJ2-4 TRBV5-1 ASSSRGDAGNIQY
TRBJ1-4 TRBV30 AWRLRGQGGKLF
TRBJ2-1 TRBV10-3 ATSGGALVEQF
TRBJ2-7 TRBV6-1 ASRTAFRVYEQY
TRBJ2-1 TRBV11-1 ASSLAHETSGHEQF
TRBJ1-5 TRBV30 AWSEDSNQPQH
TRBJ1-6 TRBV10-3 AISEYGGAGNSPLH
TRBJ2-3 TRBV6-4 ASSSGGGSTDTQY
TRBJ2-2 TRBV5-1 ASSLFIAAGELF
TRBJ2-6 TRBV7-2 ASSLGSTSGANVLT
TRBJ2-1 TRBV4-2 ASSQEEGTNEQF
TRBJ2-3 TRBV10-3 AISTGQGTDTQY
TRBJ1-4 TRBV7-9 ASSLRGGDNEKLF
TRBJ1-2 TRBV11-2 ASSPTANYGYT
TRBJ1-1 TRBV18 ASSPPRTRETEAF
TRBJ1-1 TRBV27 ASSLSPMNTEAF
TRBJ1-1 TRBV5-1 ASSGLGGPNTEAF
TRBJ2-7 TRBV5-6 ASSPLDQGDTYEQY
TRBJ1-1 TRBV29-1 SAGEVNTEAF
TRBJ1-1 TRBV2 ASTVTNTEAF
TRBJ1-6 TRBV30 AWSGTHQTLPLH
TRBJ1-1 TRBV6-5 ASSYDRGNTEAF
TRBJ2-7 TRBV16 ASSPHSYEQY
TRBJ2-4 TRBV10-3 AISDPGLVGDIQY
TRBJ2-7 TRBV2 ASSAERGVSYEQY
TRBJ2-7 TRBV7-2 ASSLVGQGAFNAYEQY
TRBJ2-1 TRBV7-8 ASRTGTLGEQF
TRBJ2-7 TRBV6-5 ASSGELFYEQY
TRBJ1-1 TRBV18 ASSPLRGETEAF
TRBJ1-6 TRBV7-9 ASSLYGIGSPLH